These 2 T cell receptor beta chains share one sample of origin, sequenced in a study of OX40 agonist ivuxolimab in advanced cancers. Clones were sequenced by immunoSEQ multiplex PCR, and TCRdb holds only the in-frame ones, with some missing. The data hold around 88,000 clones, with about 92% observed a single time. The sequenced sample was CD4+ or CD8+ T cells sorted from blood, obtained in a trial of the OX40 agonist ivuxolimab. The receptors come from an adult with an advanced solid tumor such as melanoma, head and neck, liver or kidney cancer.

CDR3 coding DNA: TGTGCCAGCACCGTCCGGGACTCTAACTATGGCTACACCTTC. This encodes CASTVRDSNYGYTF. The V call is TRBV6-6, the J call TRBJ1-2; the D gene is possibly TRBD1 (5 bases). The CDR3 is made up of 14 amino acids. Germline CDR1 reads MNHNY; CDR2 reads SVGAGI (reference sequence). V lost 7 bases, J lost 0 bases, and 12 bases lay in between.

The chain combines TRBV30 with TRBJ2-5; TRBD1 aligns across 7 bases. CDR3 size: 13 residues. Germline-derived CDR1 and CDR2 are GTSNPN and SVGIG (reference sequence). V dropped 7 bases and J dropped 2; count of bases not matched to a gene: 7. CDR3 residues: CAFDGTEQETQYF. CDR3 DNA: TGTGCCTTTGATGGGACAGAGCAAGAGACCCAGTACTTC.